This T cell receptor (beta chain) was recorded in a study of response to subunit inactivated influenza vaccine. The study, taken as a whole, reports: The study's authors posited that every seasonal influenza vaccination enlists few new T cells.

Germline values: CDR1 SGHRS, CDR2 YFSETQ. J lost 1 base, V lost 5 bases, and 17 bases had no gene match. This CDR3 contains 20 residues. Notes on this clonotype: The target antigen is unknown.

TCRdb ran MiXCR on the RT-PCR reads and lists one entry per CDR3 protein. The data show about 700,000 distinct CDR3 sequences, roughly 14% seen once. The starting material was PBMCs from blood, obtained around 15 days before vaccination. This TCR derives from a man between 45 and 60 years old who received an inactivated influenza vaccine. This chain uses TRBV5-1 with TRBJ2-6; TRBD1 matches at 8 bases. The CDR3 here is CASSSQPQGAYVSGANVLTF. In DNA form, the CDR3 reads TGCGCCAGCAGTTCCCAACCTCAGGGGGCCTACGTATCTGGGGCCAACGTCCTGACTTTC.